The clone carrying this T cell receptor (beta chain) came up a few times. Antigen unknown. The entry originates in a study of identical twins. Study-wide results and caveats: Invariant MAIT and iNKT cells are populations that could partly confound zero-insertion analyses.

Each donor was a healthy Caucasian. TCRdb re-called the 5' RACE reads with MiXCR, one entry per CDR3 protein. The data hold around 480,000 distinct CDR3 sequences, with 13% to 15% observed a single time. The CDR3 is 16 amino acids. Trimming pared 0 bases from V and 1 base from J, leaving 9 bases between. The V gene's germline CDR1 is SEHNR and CDR2 FQNEAQ (reference sequence). The sample also formed part of further work on yellow fever vaccine responses in identical twins. That investigation notes: On the reported evidence, twins' vaccine T cell responses seemed partly convergent and partly personalized.

This clonotype originated in a woman younger than 30 in good health. The sequencing sample was made of CD4+ T cells sorted from blood. This chain connects TRBV7-9 to TRBJ2-2, with D possibly TRBD1 on 6 matching bases. The CDR3 DNA reads TGTGCCAGCAGCTTAGCTACAGGGAAGAACACCGGGGAGCTGTTTTTT. Translation gives CASSLATGKNTGELFF. The full variable domain, completed using reference TRBV7-9 and TRBJ2-2, is DTGVSQNPRHKITKRGQNVTFRCDPISEHNRLYWYRQTLGQGPEFLTYFQNEAQLEKSRLLSDRFSAERPKGSFSTLEIQRTEQGDSAMYLCASSLATGKNTGELFFGEGSRLTVL.